This TCR beta chain was captured in a study of blood T cell repertoires in COVID-19. About the study: The samples span acute and convalescent COVID-19 from the United States, Italy and Spain. T cells, B-cell-depleted T cells, or PBMCs provided the cDNA or gDNA that served as material.

Germline lookup yields CDR1 LNHDA and CDR2 SQIVND (reference sequence). CDR3 length: 13 amino acids. V was clipped by 5 bases and J by 9 bases, with 14 bases between them. In the original workflow: Counts of nucleated cells, estimated from reference gene primer amplification, were obtained. The data were produced by immunoSEQ multiplex PCR, yet TCRdb's version contains in-frame clones alone and is incomplete. Clone size and V and J calls were adopted from that table, with D and trimming inferred from the DNA. The sample has 200,000 to 300,000 clones, over 70% seen once; the top ten hold roughly 7.9%.

The clonotype originates from a woman older than 75 with acute or convalescent COVID-19. Sequencing input: peripheral blood. The V call is TRBV19, the J call TRBJ2-1, with D possibly TRBD2 on 5 matching bases. Here the CDR3 DNA reads TGTGCCAGTAGTGTATTCAAGGAGGCTGAGCAGTTCTTC. Its translation: CASSVFKEAEQFF.